The rows below give T cell receptor beta chains drawn from one sample of a study of glioma-infiltrating T cells after dendritic cell vaccination. The repertoire was sequenced with immunoSEQ multiplex PCR; TCRdb's copy has only in-frame clones and lacks some. The table lists tens of thousands of clones, about 76% of them singletons. Specimen: blood, collected before dendritic cell vaccination. These receptors were collected from a human donor with glioblastoma. CDR3s include the opening cysteine and the closing phenylalanine or tryptophan. D genes are given only for firm matches. Size tells how often a clone was seen (once, few, many) or the class of an expanded clone, and some rows leave it out.

NA NA TRBJ2-2 TRBV6-5 CASSSTNTGELFF TGTGCCAGCAGTTCTACTAACACCGGGGAGCTGTTTTTT
NA TRBD1 TRBJ1-2 TRBV2 CASLDRGVYGYTF TGTGCCAGCCTGGACAGGGGGGTCTATGGCTACACCTTC
NA NA TRBJ2-2 TRBV4-3 CASSQSGGPEGGELFF TGCGCCAGCAGCCAGTCCGGGGGGCCGGAAGGCGGGGAGCTGTTTTTT
NA TRBD1 TRBJ1-6 TRBV5-1 CASSTAGTDNSPLHF TGCGCCAGCAGCACGGCCGGGACAGATAATTCACCCCTCCACTTT
NA NA TRBJ2-2 TRBV29-1 CSVGQNVAGELFF TGCAGCGTTGGACAGAACGTGGCCGGGGAGCTGTTTTTT
NA NA TRBJ1-2 TRBV5-1 CASSGGTGPNYGYTF TGCGCCAGCAGCGGAGGAACAGGGCCTAACTATGGCTACACCTTC
once NA TRBJ1-6 TRBV27 CASSSVGDTYNSPLHF TGTGCCAGCAGTTCTGTGGGGGACACCTATAATTCACCCCTCCACTTT
NA TRBD1 TRBJ1-2 TRBV5-1 CASSLETGGRDGYTF TGCGCCAGCAGCTTGGAAACAGGGGGCAGGGATGGCTACACCTTC
NA NA TRBJ1-5 TRBV29-1 CSVALGQSNQPQHF TGCAGCGTTGCTTTGGGGCAGAGCAATCAGCCCCAGCATTTT
NA TRBD1 TRBJ2-4 TRBV7-2 CASSQQGQGGNIQYF TGTGCCAGCAGCCAACAGGGACAGGGTGGAAACATTCAGTACTTC
NA TRBD1 TRBJ2-7 TRBV5-6 CASSLVDRGPYEQYF TGTGCCAGCAGCTTGGTGGACAGGGGCCCCTACGAGCAGTACTTC
few TRBD2 TRBJ2-7 TRBV4-3 CASSQSLAVDGYEQYF TGCGCCAGCAGCCAATCTCTAGCGGTGGACGGATACGAGCAGTACTTC
NA TRBD1 TRBJ1-1 TRBV7-6 CASSLGQGSTEAFF TGTGCCAGCAGCTTAGGACAGGGGAGTACTGAAGCTTTCTTT
NA NA TRBJ2-7 TRBV25-1 CASSEIGGAYEQYF TGTGCCAGCAGTGAAATAGGGGGGGCCTACGAGCAGTACTTC
NA TRBD1 TRBJ2-7 TRBV7-2 CASSPPDRENSEQYF TGTGCCAGCAGCCCCCCCGACAGGGAAAACTCCGAGCAGTACTTC
once TRBD2 TRBJ2-5 TRBV5-6 CASSLSGAQETQYF TGTGCCAGCAGCCTTAGCGGGGCGCAAGAGACCCAGTACTTC
NA TRBD2 TRBJ2-7 TRBV6-5 CASSYGGEANEQYF TGTGCCAGCAGTTACGGGGGGGAGGCCAACGAGCAGTACTTC
NA TRBD1 TRBJ1-2 TRBV5-6 CASSFSGGYANYGYTF TGTGCCAGCAGCTTCTCAGGGGGGTATGCTAACTATGGCTACACCTTC
NA NA TRBJ1-1 TRBV7-3 CASSFGRNTEAFF TGTGCCAGCAGCTTCGGGAGGAACACTGAAGCTTTCTTT
once TRBD1 TRBJ2-7 TRBV9 CASSVATGGVYEQYF TGTGCCAGCAGCGTAGCGACAGGGGGAGTTTACGAGCAGTACTTC
NA TRBD1 TRBJ1-2 TRBV6-1 CASSEMGQVNYGYTF TGTGCCAGCAGTGAAATGGGACAGGTTAACTATGGCTACACCTTC
once NA TRBJ2-1 TRBV2 CASSEWGDPNNEQFF TGTGCCAGCAGTGAGTGGGGGGACCCCAACAATGAGCAGTTCTTC
NA TRBD1 TRBJ1-2 TRBV19 CASSIGTGDLIGYTF TGTGCCAGTAGTATAGGGACAGGGGATCTCATCGGCTACACCTTC
once NA TRBJ2-6 TRBV19 CASNKAGFTQSF TGTGCCAGTAACAAGGCGGGATTCACCCAGAGTTTC
NA TRBD1 TRBJ1-6 TRBV28 CASGGTGSSPLHF TGTGCCAGCGGGGGGACAGGGTCCTCACCCCTCCACTTT
NA TRBD1 TRBJ2-3 TRBV5-4 CASTTRGRNWPDTQYF TGTGCCAGCACAACTAGGGGGCGAAATTGGCCAGATACGCAGTATTTT
NA NA TRBJ2-5 TRBV2 CASSRQGMETQYF TGTGCCAGCAGTCGGCAGGGGATGGAGACCCAGTACTTC
NA TRBD1 TRBJ2-7 TRBV6-5 CASRGAGQGSGEQYF TGTGCCAGCAGGGGGGCGGGACAGGGTTCCGGCGAGCAGTACTTC
NA NA TRBJ2-7 TRBV13 CASSPGEYEQYF TGTGCCAGCAGCCCAGGGGAATACGAGCAGTACTTC
NA NA TRBJ2-1 TRBV5-1 CASSREDRNNEQFF TGCGCCAGCAGCCGGGAGGACAGAAACAATGAGCAGTTCTTC
NA TRBD2 TRBJ2-1 TRBV29-1 CSVPSGGLHNEQFF TGCAGCGTTCCTTCGGGGGGACTCCACAATGAGCAGTTCTTC
NA NA TRBJ2-2 TRBV5-6 CASSLLQIGGELFF TGTGCCAGCAGCTTGCTACAGATTGGCGGGGAGCTGTTTTTT
once NA TRBJ2-2 TRBV6-5 CASSTSGDYTGELFF NA
NA TRBD2 TRBJ2-1 TRBV6-7 CASSYSRLAGANSSYNEQFF TGTGCCAGCAGTTACTCCAGACTAGCGGGGGCTAATAGCTCCTACAATGAGCAGTTCTTC